One TCR beta chain is described in this entry. Its antigen is as yet unknown. Other DNA sequences of this sample code for an identical CDR3. The data were obtained in a study of Ad26.COV2.S vaccination and SARS-CoV-2 variants. Findings and limits, study-wide: Comparable non-spike TCR breadth was observed in vaccine and placebo recipients. There was a possibility that the TCR breadth and depth analyses underestimated total T cell responses. CD8+ and CD4+ T cells specific for spike reportedly responded with substantial breadth after vaccination.

Libraries were prepared by immunoSEQ multiplex PCR; TCRdb keeps only in-frame clonotypes and omits some of them. The data hold more than 85,000 clones, with around three quarters observed a single time. Sequencing was performed on peripheral blood, taken after recovery from COVID-19. This receptor was taken from a human donor who had recovered from COVID-19.

In DNA form, the CDR3 reads TGCGCCAGCAGCTTGGCGGCGAACACTGAAGCTTTCTTT. It yields the protein CASSLAANTEAFF. J is TRBJ1-1 and V is TRBV5-1; D is ambiguous. Germline V CDR1 and CDR2: SGHRS, YFSETQ. The CDR3 sequence is 13 residues long. Trimming cost V 0 bases and J 1 base, with 4 bases left between them.